This T cell receptor (beta chain) came from a study of T cell repertoires in cytomegalovirus infection. In the study overall: It was the public TCR beta signatures that indicated both CMV infection and matching HLA type.

TCRdb used MiXCR to reprocess the reads, holding one entry per CDR3 protein. The sample includes around 500,000 distinct CDR3 sequences, under 45% of them seen just once. Trimming shortened V by 6 bases and J by 3 bases, and 21 bases separated the two germline ends. The CDR3 is made up of 16 amino acids. A remark on this clonotype: What it binds is unknown.

This specimen consisted of cultured PBMCs, obtained from culture after CMV antigen stimulation. The chain employs TRBV12-3 or TRBV12-4 and TRBJ2-7; possible D gene TRBD1, 6 bases. This receptor was obtained from a human donor in good health (CMV status not recorded). Some clones in this sample may be carry-over from other donors' samples. The DNA of the CDR3 is TGTGCCAGCAGCAGCGCAACAGGGCCCTTCCACTACGAGCAGTACTTC. This translates into CASSSATGPFHYEQYF.